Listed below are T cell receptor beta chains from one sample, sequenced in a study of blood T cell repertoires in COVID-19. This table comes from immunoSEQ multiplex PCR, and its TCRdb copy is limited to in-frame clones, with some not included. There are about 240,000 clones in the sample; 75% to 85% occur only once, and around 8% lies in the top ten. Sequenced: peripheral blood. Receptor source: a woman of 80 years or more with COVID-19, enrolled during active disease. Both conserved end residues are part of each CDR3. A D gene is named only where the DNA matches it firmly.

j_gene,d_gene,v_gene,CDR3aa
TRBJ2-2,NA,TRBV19,CAAHGVNTGELFF
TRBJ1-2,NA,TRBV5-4,CASSLGRGNYGYTF
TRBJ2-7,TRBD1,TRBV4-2,CASSLEAPGQGLYEQYF
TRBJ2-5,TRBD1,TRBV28,CASRNRGETQYF
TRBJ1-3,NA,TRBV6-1,CASSEARGSGNTIYF
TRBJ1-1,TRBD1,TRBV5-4,CASRQGGASLGAFF
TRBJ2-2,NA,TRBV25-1,CASSGGLNTGELFF
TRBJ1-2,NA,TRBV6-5,CASTKGGVYGYTF
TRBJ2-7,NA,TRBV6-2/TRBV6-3,CASSWGENEQYF
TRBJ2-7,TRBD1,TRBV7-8,CASSLRDSAYEQYF
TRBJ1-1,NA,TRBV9,CASSVLPESTHGTFF
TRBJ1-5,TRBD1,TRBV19,CASSSRTGAQPQHF
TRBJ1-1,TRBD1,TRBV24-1,CATSDFDRVNTEAFF
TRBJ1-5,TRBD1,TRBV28,CASRRWTGGNQPQHF
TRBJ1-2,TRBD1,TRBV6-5,CASSSPGQFIYGYTF
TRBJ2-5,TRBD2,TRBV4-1,CASSRRQTSGAQETQYF
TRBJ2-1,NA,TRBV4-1,CASSQASQGGANEQFF
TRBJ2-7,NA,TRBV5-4,CASSPDSLAYEQYF
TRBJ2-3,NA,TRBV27,CASSLSRGTDTQYF
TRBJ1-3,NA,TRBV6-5,CASNLSSGNTIYF
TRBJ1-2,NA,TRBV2,CASSELSYYGYTF
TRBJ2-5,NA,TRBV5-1,CASRGASQETQYF
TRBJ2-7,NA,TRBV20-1,CSAHYYEQYF
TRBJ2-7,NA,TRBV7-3,CASSLTPIILSEQYF
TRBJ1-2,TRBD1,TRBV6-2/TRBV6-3,CASSYHGTAEGYTF
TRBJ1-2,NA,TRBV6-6,CASISGVTGDYGYTF
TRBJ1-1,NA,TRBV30,CAWKGGTEAFF
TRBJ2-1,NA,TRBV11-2,CASSLGTGLQFF
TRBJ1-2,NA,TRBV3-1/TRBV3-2,CASSQQGLDYGYTF
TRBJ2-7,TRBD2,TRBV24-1,CATSGGGYEQYF
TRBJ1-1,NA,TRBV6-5,CASSTTMNTEAFF
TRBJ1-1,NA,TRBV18,CASSPERLGTEAFF
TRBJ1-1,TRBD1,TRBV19,CASSRGGQGDTEAFF
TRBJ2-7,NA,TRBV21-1,CASSKGNPGQGTYEQYF
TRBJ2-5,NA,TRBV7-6,CASSSGQRETQYF